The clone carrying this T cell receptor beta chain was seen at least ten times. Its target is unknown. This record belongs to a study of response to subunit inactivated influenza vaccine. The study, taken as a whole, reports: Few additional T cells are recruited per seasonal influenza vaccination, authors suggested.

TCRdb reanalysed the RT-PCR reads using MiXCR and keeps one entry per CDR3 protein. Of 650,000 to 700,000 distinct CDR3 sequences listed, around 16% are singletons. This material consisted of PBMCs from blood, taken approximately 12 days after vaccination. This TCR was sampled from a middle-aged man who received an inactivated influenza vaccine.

Here the CDR3 DNA reads TGTGCCAGCTCACCATTACAGCAAGAGACCCAGTACTTC. It translates to CASSPLQQETQYF. The J gene is TRBJ2-5, the V gene TRBV18, with D unclear. Germline CDR1 and CDR2: KGHSH and LQKENI. The CDR3 is 13 amino acids. Trimming left V 2 bases short and J 2 bases short, with 6 bases between. Together with reference TRBV18 and TRBJ2-5, the CDR3 gives the full variable domain: NAGVMQNPRHLVRRRGQEARLRCSPMKGHSHVYWYRQLPEEGLKFMVYLQKENIIDESGMPKERFSAEFPKEGPSILRIQQVVRGDSAAYFCASSPLQQETQYFGPGTRLLVL.